The next 8 T cell receptor beta chains were all read from a single sample in a study of radiation and T cells in renal cell carcinoma. Sequencing used immunoSEQ multiplex PCR; TCRdb keeps in-frame clones, though not all of them. This repertoire shows about 150,000 clones, 70% to 90% found once; its top ten account for around 17%. Documented time point: blood 4 weeks post-SBRT, at nephrectomy. Sample treatment: 15 Gy SBRT to primary tumor, nephrectomy 4 weeks later. Source: blood, taken from a patient whose treatment included radiotherapy and nephrectomy. The receptors here all came from a woman aged 45-60 years with renal cell carcinoma.

The chain is built from TRBV7-2 and TRBJ1-5; tentatively, D is TRBD1 (5 bases). The V end lost 1 base, the J end lost 4 bases, and 11 bases lay between the germline ends. In germline, CDR1 is SGHTA, CDR2 FQGNSA. The CDR3 sequence is 15 residues long. The CDR3 coding sequence is TGTGCCAGCAGCTTAGGGGGCAGTAGGAATCAGCCCCAGCATTTT. It is translated as CASSLGGSRNQPQHF.

The chain combines TRBV7-2 with TRBJ1-2; 12 bases agree with TRBD1. Germline V gives CDR1 SGHTA, CDR2 FQGNSA. CDR3 length equals 16 residues. With V trimmed by 1 base and J by 4 bases, 4 bases remained unmatched. The CDR3 sequence is CASSLGGQGAGYGYTF. Written as DNA, the CDR3 is TGTGCCAGCAGCTTAGGGGGACAGGGGGCAGGCTATGGCTACACCTTC.

The chain employs TRBV19 and TRBJ1-5; D remains ambiguous. Deletions cut 8 bases from V and 9 bases from J, with 8 bases between. The CDR3 is made up of 10 amino acids. Germline V gives CDR1 LNHDA, CDR2 SQIVND (reference sequence). This CDR3 is CASPIGPQHF. The CDR3 bases are TGTGCCAGTCCCATAGGGCCCCAGCATTTT. The full variable domain, completed using reference TRBV19 and TRBJ1-5, is DGGITQSPKYLFRKEGQNVTLSCEQNLNHDAMYWYRQDPGQGLRLIYYSQIVNDFQKGDIAEGYSVSREKKESFPLTVTSAQKNPTAFYLCASPIGPQHFGDGTRLSIL.

The count of this clone is one. The rearrangement links TRBV7-2 to TRBJ2-5; 7 nucleotides agree with TRBD2. Losses at the gene ends were 10 bases for V and 3 bases for J; bases not matched to a gene: 2. CDR1 SGHTA and CDR2 FQGNSA come from the germline V gene. The CDR3 totals 11 residues. CDR3 region: CATGLEETQYF. The CDR3 DNA is TGTGCCACCGGACTAGAAGAGACCCAGTACTTC.

The chain couples TRBV2 to TRBJ1-2; tentative D call: TRBD1 (6 bases). V shed 9 bases and J shed 4 bases, with 21 bases lying between them. Germline values: CDR1 SNHLY, CDR2 FYNNEI. This CDR3 is 15 amino acids long. The CDR3 nucleotides read TGTGCCAGTCAACTGGGGGGGGCCGGTTTCTATGGCTACACCTTC. Translation: CASQLGGAGFYGYTF.

The chain is built from TRBV28 and TRBJ2-6; D might be TRBD2 (5 bases). Germline V CDR1 and CDR2: MDHEN, SYDVKM. This CDR3 region has 15 residues. V gave up 2 bases and J gave up 2 bases, with 7 bases separating them. The CDR3 sequence: CASSLLGAGANVLTF. CDR3 bases: TGTGCCAGCAGTTTACTCGGGGCTGGGGCCAACGTCCTGACTTTC.

V is TRBV7-2 and J is TRBJ2-2, with D possibly matching TRBD2 (6 bases). This CDR3 contains 16 residues. V was cut by 3 bases and J by 5 bases, with 16 bases left in between. Germline V gene lookup returns CDR1 SGHTA and CDR2 FQGNSA. The CDR3 reads CASSFLAQWGTGELFF. The CDR3 DNA reads TGTGCCAGCAGCTTCCTAGCGCAGTGGGGGACCGGGGAGCTGTTTTTT.

This clone was observed a handful of times. The chain carries TRBV28 and TRBJ1-5; 7 nucleotides align to TRBD1. Trimming at V came to 6 bases and at J to 9 bases, leaving 11 bases not matched to a gene. Germline values: CDR1 MDHEN, CDR2 SYDVKM. CDR3 size: 14 residues. CDR3 loop: CASRAQGGVRPQHF. Written as DNA, the CDR3 is TGTGCCAGCAGGGCTCAGGGGGGGGTCAGGCCCCAGCATTTT.